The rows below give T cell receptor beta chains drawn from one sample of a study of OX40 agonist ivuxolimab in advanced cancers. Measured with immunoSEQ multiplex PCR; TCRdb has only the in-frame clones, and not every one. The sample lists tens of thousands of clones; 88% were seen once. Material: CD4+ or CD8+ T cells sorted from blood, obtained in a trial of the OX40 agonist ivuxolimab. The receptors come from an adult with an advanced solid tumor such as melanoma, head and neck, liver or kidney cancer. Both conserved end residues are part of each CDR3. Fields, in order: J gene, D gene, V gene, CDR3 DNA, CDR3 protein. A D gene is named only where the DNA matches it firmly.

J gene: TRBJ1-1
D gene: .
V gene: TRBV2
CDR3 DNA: TGTGCCAGCAGTCCACAGGGCCAGGTTGAAGCTTTCTTT
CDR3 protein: CASSPQGQVEAFF

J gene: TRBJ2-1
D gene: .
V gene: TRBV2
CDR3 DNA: TGTGCCAGCAGTCAGGACAGAAACACCTACAATGAGCAGTTCTTC
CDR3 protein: CASSQDRNTYNEQFF

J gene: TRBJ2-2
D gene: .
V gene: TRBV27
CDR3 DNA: TGTGCCAGCGGACAGACTTACACCGGGGAGCTGTTTTTT
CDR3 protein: CASGQTYTGELFF

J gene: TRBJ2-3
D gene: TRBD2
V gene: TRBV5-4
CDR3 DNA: TGTGCCAGCAGCCGGGGGACTAGCGGGCCCACAGATACGCAGTATTTT
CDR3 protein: CASSRGTSGPTDTQYF

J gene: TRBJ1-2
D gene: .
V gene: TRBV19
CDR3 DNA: TGTGCCAGTAGTATACAGGGGAACTATGGCTACACCTTC
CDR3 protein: CASSIQGNYGYTF

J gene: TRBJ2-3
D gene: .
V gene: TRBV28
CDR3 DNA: TGTGCCAGCAGTTGGGTGGGAGCAGATACGCAGTATTTT
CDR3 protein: CASSWVGADTQYF

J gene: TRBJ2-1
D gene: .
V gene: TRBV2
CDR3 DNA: TGTGCCAGCAGCTCCGTTTGGGGTCGTGAGCAGTTCTTC
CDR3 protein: CASSSVWGREQFF

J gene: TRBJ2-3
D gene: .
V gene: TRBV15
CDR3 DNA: TGTGCCACCAGCCGGAGCGGGCGGTCGATAGCAGATACGCAGTATTTT
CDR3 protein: CATSRSGRSIADTQYF

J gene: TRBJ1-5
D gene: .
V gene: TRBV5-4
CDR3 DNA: TGTGCCAGAACGGGAAGCAATCAGCCCCAGCATTTT
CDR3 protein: CARTGSNQPQHF

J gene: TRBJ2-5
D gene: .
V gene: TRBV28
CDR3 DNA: TGTGCCAGCAGTCAGACATACGGGCGGATACAAGAGACCCAGTACTTC
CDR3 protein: CASSQTYGRIQETQYF